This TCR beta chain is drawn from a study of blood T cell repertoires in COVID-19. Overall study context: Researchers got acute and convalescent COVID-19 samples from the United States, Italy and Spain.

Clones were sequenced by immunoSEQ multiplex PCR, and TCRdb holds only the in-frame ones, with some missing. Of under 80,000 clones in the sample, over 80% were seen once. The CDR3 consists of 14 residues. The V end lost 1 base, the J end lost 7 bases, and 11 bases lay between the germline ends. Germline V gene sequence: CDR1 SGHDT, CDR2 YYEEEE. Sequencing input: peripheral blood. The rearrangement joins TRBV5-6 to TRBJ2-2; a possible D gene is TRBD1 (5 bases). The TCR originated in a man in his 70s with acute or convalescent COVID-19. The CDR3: CASSLIGVGGELFF. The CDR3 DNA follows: TGTGCCAGCAGCTTGATAGGGGTTGGCGGGGAGCTGTTTTTT. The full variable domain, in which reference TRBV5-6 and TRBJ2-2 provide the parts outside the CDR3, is DAGVTQSPTHLIKTRGQQVTLRCSPKSGHDTVSWYQQALGQGPQFIFQYYEEEERQRGNFPDRFSGHQFPNYSSELNVNALLLGDSALYLCASSLIGVGGELFFGEGSRLTVL.